This section outlines one T cell receptor (beta chain) sequence together with its context. The data were obtained in a study of cytomegalovirus exposure and HLA in healthy donors. Researchers ran the PCR with 60 Vbeta and 13 Jbeta primers. Repertoires were generated with immunoSEQ multiplex PCR, while TCRdb's copy carries only in-frame clones and drops some. The data show approximately 160,000 clones, 75% to 90% seen once. The germline V gene has CDR1 ENHRY and CDR2 SYGVKD. This CDR3 region has 16 residues. V shed 6 bases and J 9 bases; nucleotides not matched to a gene: 12. The chain recombines TRBV10-3 with TRBJ2-1, with TRBD2 identical over 12 bases. Sequencing used PBMCs. The TCR comes from a girl aged 2 to 10 in good health and CMV-seropositive. The CDR3 nucleotides are TGTGCCATCAGCCACGGGAGGACTAGCGGGATCGGTGAGCAGTTCTTC. Residues: CAISHGRTSGIGEQFF.